The 32 T cell receptor beta chains below all came from one sample that was sequenced in a study of breast tumors, draining lymph nodes, adjacent tissues. TCRdb used MiXCR to reprocess the multiplex PCR reads, holding one entry per CDR3 protein. Of tens of thousands of distinct CDR3 sequences detected, approximately 57% appear once; the ten largest clones hold around a fifth. Source material: breast tumor tissue. All receptors derive from a female donor with breast cancer. Some clones in this sample may be carry-over from other donors' samples.

This clonotype was detected only a few times. The gene calls are TRBV7-8 and TRBJ1-5, with D maybe TRBD1 (6 bases). CDR1 SGHVS and CDR2 FQNEAQ come from the germline V gene. The CDR3 extends over 13 amino acids. V lost 3 bases to trimming and J lost 14 bases, with 17 bases between them. CDR3 sequence reads: CASSLGGSYNEHF. DNA for the CDR3: TGTGCCAGCAGCTTGGGGGGCTCCTACAATGAGCATTTT.

This clonotype appeared many times. The genes are TRBV5-8 and TRBJ2-5; TRBD2 matches at 16 bases. Trimming at V came to 3 bases and at J to 5 bases, leaving 7 bases not matched to a gene. This CDR3 comprises 17 residues. CDR1 is SGHTS, CDR2 YDEGEE, per germline. The chain's CDR3 is CASSSGLAGGIGETQYF. CDR3 sequence (DNA): TGTGCCAGCAGCTCGGGACTAGCGGGAGGGATAGGGGAGACCCAGTACTTC.

A note on this clonotype: The junction does not match germline at one end; this may be a read error. V usage is TRBV5-1 and J usage is TRBJ2-3, with no clear D. The CDR3 sequence is 13 residues long. Germline V gene data show CDR1 as SGHRS and CDR2 as YFSETQ. The CDR3 DNA reads as TGCGCCGGCAGCTTGTCTGTCACAGATACCCAGTATTTT. This translates into CAGSLSVTDTQYF.

The genes are TRBV18 and TRBJ2-5, with 10 positions matching TRBD2. V dropped 6 bases and J dropped 5; count of bases not matched to a gene: 6. Germline V lookup: CDR1 KGHSH, CDR2 LQKENI. The CDR3 is 14 residues long. The CDR3 DNA is TGTGCCAGCTCCTATAGCGGGGGGCTGGAGACCCAGTACTTC. Residues: CASSYSGGLETQYF.

Details on this clonotype: This may arise from a read error, as a much more abundant clone is one base away. The chain has TRBV6-5 and TRBJ1-6, with 10 bases lining up with TRBD1. The J segment lost 10 bases and the V segment lost 6 bases, leaving 9 bases of the junction unmatched. CDR1 and CDR2 from the germline V gene are MNHEY and SVGAGI. The CDR3 spans 15 residues. The chain's CDR3 is CASSLFGTGESPLHF. In DNA form, the CDR3 reads TGTGCCAGCAGCCTCTTCGGGACAGGGGAATCACCCCTCCACTTT.

This clonotype was counted ten times or more. The chain has TRBV2 and TRBJ1-1; TRBD1 is a possible D gene (6 bases). This CDR3 has 14 residues. Germline V gives CDR1 SNHLY, CDR2 FYNNEI. Trimming took off 8 bases at V and 1 base at J, with 14 bases between the two ends. The CDR3 spells CASGGSLPNTEAFF. The DNA of the CDR3 is TGTGCCAGCGGGGGCAGCCTTCCGAACACTGAAGCTTTCTTT.

The V and J genes are TRBV5-5 and TRBJ1-2, with a possible D match to TRBD1 (6 bases). Germline-derived CDR1 and CDR2 are SGHKS and YYEKEE (reference sequence). With 5 bases removed from V and 14 bases from J, the gap between germline ends came to 19 bases. The CDR3 has 12 residues. CDR3 in amino acids: CASSYETGLRTF. In DNA form, the CDR3 reads TGTGCCAGCAGTTATGAGACAGGTTTGAGGACCTTC.

V usage is TRBV6-6 and J usage is TRBJ2-6; D is unclear. Trimming took off 9 bases at V and 0 bases at J, with 12 bases between the two ends. This CDR3 region has 15 residues. Germline lookup yields CDR1 MNHNY and CDR2 SVGAGI (reference sequence). In DNA form, the CDR3 reads TGTGCCAGTGGATCCGGTGCCTCTGGGGCCAACGTCCTGACTTTC. This gives the protein CASGSGASGANVLTF.

The chain couples TRBV9 to TRBJ2-3; tentatively, D is TRBD2 (5 bases). V was cut by 0 bases and J by 4 bases, with 9 bases left in between. From germline, CDR1 is SGDLS and CDR2 YYNGEE. This CDR3 spans 14 amino acids. This chain's CDR3 is CASSVVGAADTQYF. The CDR3 DNA reads TGTGCCAGCAGCGTAGTAGGAGCGGCAGATACGCAGTATTTT.

The V call is TRBV29-1, the J call TRBJ2-3; weak D call: TRBD2 (6 bases). The V gene's germline CDR1 is SQVTM and CDR2 ANQGSEA. Trimming stripped 4 bases from V and 3 bases from J, with 11 bases between. This CDR3 has 13 residues. The CDR3 DNA sequence: TGCAGCGTTGGGTCGGGGGATACAGATACGCAGTATTTT. Protein: CSVGSGDTDTQYF.

The J gene is TRBJ1-3, the V gene TRBV20-1; D gene ambiguous. The germline V and J ends were trimmed by 7 bases and 1 base, with 26 bases remaining between them. CDR1 and CDR2 (germline): DFQATT, SNEGSKA (reference sequence). The CDR3 sequence is 18 residues long. As DNA, the CDR3 is TGCAGTGTTGGAGTCCTCGGGCAACCCATAGGGTCTGGAAACACCATATATTTT. Protein product: CSVGVLGQPIGSGNTIYF.

The V and J genes are TRBV20-1 and TRBJ1-4; weak D call: TRBD1 (6 bases). The germline V gene has CDR1 DFQATT and CDR2 SNEGSKA (reference sequence). The CDR3 consists of 14 residues. The CDR3 loop is CSPKLRGDGEKLFF. CDR3 in DNA: TGCAGCCCAAAACTAAGGGGGGACGGTGAAAAACTGTTTTTT.

Notes on this clonotype: Compared with germline, one end of the junction differs, possibly owing to a read error. The genes are TRBV7-2 and TRBJ2-1, with 7 bases fitting TRBD1. The CDR3 is made up of 13 amino acids. CDR1 SGHTA and CDR2 FQGNSA come from the germline V gene. CDR3 coding DNA: TGTGTCAGCAGTCCTTACAGGGGCAATGAGCAGTTCTTC. As protein: CVSSPYRGNEQFF.

The V gene is TRBV10-3, the J gene TRBJ1-4; tentatively, D is TRBD1 (6 bases). Trimming pared 5 bases from V and 2 bases from J, leaving 9 bases between. Looked up from germline, CDR1 is ENHRY and CDR2 is SYGVKD. The CDR3 sequence is 14 residues long. This chain's CDR3 is CAISRTETNEKLFF. The CDR3 nucleotides read TGTGCCATCAGTAGGACAGAGACTAATGAAAAACTGTTTTTT.

V is TRBV20-1 and J is TRBJ2-1; 10 bases align to TRBD2. V lost 6 bases and J lost 9; bases outside the gene matches: 11. This CDR3 is built from 14 residues. Germline V gene data show CDR1 as DFQATT and CDR2 as SNEGSKA (reference sequence). The CDR3 loop reads CSAPLAGVKGEQFF. The CDR3 nucleotides read TGCAGTGCCCCGCTAGCGGGAGTAAAAGGTGAGCAGTTCTTC.

This clonotype was detected many times. This may be a read error: a much more frequent sequence differs by one nucleotide. The chain is built from TRBV7-6 and TRBJ2-5, with 13 nucleotides matching TRBD2. Trimming cost V 5 bases and J 6 bases; bases outside gene matches: 15. There are 18 residues in the CDR3. The germline gives CDR1 SGHVS, CDR2 FNYEAQ. The CDR3 loop reads CASSPVPPGLAGQQTQYF. The CDR3 DNA is TGTGCCAGCAGCCCCGTCCCCCCGGGACTAGCGGGACAACAGACCCAGTACTTC.

V and J are TRBV7-3 and TRBJ1-6, with D maybe TRBD1 (6 bases). V was pared by 5 bases and J by 8 bases, with 10 bases between. The CDR3 extends over 13 amino acids. Germline assignment: CDR1 SGHTA and CDR2 FQGTGA. In DNA form, the CDR3 reads TGTGCCAGCAGCGCACAGGGAGATTCACCCCTCCACTTT. Amino acid sequence: CASSAQGDSPLHF.

This clonotype was seen many times. The CDR3 bases are TGTGCCAGCAGTTGGACCTACGAGCAGTACTTC. Residues: CASSWTYEQYF. The chain is built from TRBV12-3 or TRBV12-4 and TRBJ2-7, with D uncertain. V lost 4 bases, J lost 2 bases, and 3 bases lay in between. The CDR3 length is 11 residues.

The V and J genes are TRBV24-1 and TRBJ2-5, with no clear D. This CDR3 is built from 13 residues. V lost 2 bases and J 7 bases, leaving 10 bases between the germline ends. In germline, CDR1 is KGHDR, CDR2 SFDVKD. The CDR3 DNA is TGTGCCACCAGTGATTCGACCCAGGCGACCCAGTACTTC. It encodes CATSDSTQATQYF.

The gene calls are TRBV29-1 and TRBJ1-6, with 7 bases lining up with TRBD1. The V gene's germline CDR1 is SQVTM and CDR2 ANQGSEA. The CDR3 consists of 13 residues. V shed 8 bases and J 3 bases; nucleotides not matched to a gene: 4. This chain's CDR3 is CSTWDSYNSPLHF. In nucleotides, the CDR3 is TGCAGCACCTGGGACAGCTATAATTCACCCCTCCACTTT.

The chain joins TRBV24-1 to TRBJ2-3, with TRBD1 as a possible D gene (6 bases). Germline V gene data show CDR1 as KGHDR and CDR2 as SFDVKD. Trimming left V 9 bases short and J 0 bases short, with 9 bases between. This CDR3 comprises 13 residues. The CDR3 bases are TGTGCCACCGCAACAGGGAGCACAGATACGCAGTATTTT. This gives the protein CATATGSTDTQYF.

V gene TRBV4-3 combines with J gene TRBJ2-2; TRBD2 might be the D (6 bases). The CDR3 runs to 17 residues. V dropped 0 bases and J dropped 0 bases, with 11 bases sitting between them. Looked up from germline, CDR1 is LGHNA and CDR2 is YSLEER. CDR3 DNA sequence: TGCGCCAGCAGCCAAGACGAACTAGCAGCGAACACCGGGGAGCTGTTTTTT. Translated, it gives CASSQDELAANTGELFF.

The chain recombines TRBV4-3 with TRBJ1-3, with 7 bases fitting TRBD1. Germline V gene lookup returns CDR1 LGHNA and CDR2 YSLEER. Trimming removed 2 bases from V and 8 bases from J; junction bases left unmatched: 12. This CDR3 region has 16 residues. DNA of the CDR3: TGCGCCAGCAGCCAAACGTTAGGGGGCCGAGGCTACACCATATATTTT. As protein: CASSQTLGGRGYTIYF.

This chain joins TRBV24-1 and TRBJ2-5; TRBD1 aligns across 9 bases. Per germline, CDR1 KGHDR and CDR2 SFDVKD. Trimming at V came to 1 base and at J to 4 bases, leaving 3 bases not matched to a gene. The CDR3 length is 15 residues. CDR3 DNA sequence: TGTGCCACCAGTGATTTTACAGGGGGCGGAGAGACCCAGTACTTC. It is translated as CATSDFTGGGETQYF.

This clonotype has ten or more counts. This chain links TRBV2 with TRBJ2-2; D uncertain. V dropped 5 bases and J dropped 6 bases, with 7 bases sitting between them. Looked up from germline, CDR1 is SNHLY and CDR2 is FYNNEI. The CDR3 runs to 12 residues. The CDR3 loop is CASSRRAGELFF. The CDR3, as DNA: TGTGCCAGCAGTCGTAGGGCCGGGGAGCTGTTTTTT. Full variable domain (missing parts from reference TRBV2 and TRBJ2-2): EPEVTQTPSHQVTQMGQEVILRCVPISNHLYFYWYRQILGQKVEFLVSFYNNEISEKSEIFDDQFSVERPDGSNFTLKIRSTKLEDSAMYFCASSRRAGELFFGEGSRLTVL.

V is TRBV6-6 and J is TRBJ2-1, with 14 positions matching TRBD2. The germline CDR1 and CDR2 sequences are MNHNY and SVGAGI (reference sequence). The CDR3 length is 18 residues. V shed 5 bases and J 6 bases; nucleotides not matched to a gene: 12. The CDR3 DNA sequence: TGTGCCAGCAGTCTAACCTCGGGACTAGCGGGAGATTTCAATGAGCAGTTCTTC. Protein product: CASSLTSGLAGDFNEQFF.

This clonotype was seen at least ten times. The chain employs TRBV7-8 and TRBJ1-5; no firm D call. CDR1 is SGHVS, CDR2 FQNEAQ, per germline. CDR3 size: 14 residues. Trimming took off 5 bases at V and 0 bases at J, with 8 bases between the two ends. This CDR3 reads CASSLDGSNQPQHF. CDR3 in DNA: TGTGCCAGCAGCCTTGACGGTAGCAATCAGCCCCAGCATTTT.

This clonotype was seen many times. V usage is TRBV3-1 and J usage is TRBJ2-5, with TRBD2 matching over 10 bases. Losses at the gene ends were 1 base for V and 4 bases for J; bases not matched to a gene: 0. CDR3 length: 14 residues. Germline values: CDR1 LGHDT, CDR2 YNNKEL (reference sequence). CDR3 in DNA: TGTGCCAGCAGCCAAGGACTAGCGGGAGAGACCCAGTACTTC. Its translation: CASSQGLAGETQYF.

This clonotype was counted a few times. The chain couples TRBV9 to TRBJ1-2; 9 bases are shared with TRBD1. Germline CDR1 and CDR2: SGDLS and YYNGEE. CDR3 size: 13 residues. The ends lost 4 bases at V and 6 bases at J; junction bases unmatched: 4. DNA of the CDR3: TGTGCCAGCAGCTCCACAGGGGGCGATGGCTACACCTTC. Amino acids: CASSSTGGDGYTF.

The rearrangement joins TRBV29-1 to TRBJ2-1; D is perhaps TRBD1 (6 bases). The CDR3 totals 13 residues. CDR1 is SQVTM and CDR2 is ANQGSEA in the germline V gene. V was clipped by 6 bases and J by 0 bases, with 9 bases between them. The CDR3 DNA sequence: TGCAGCGTCCGACAGGCCTCCTACAATGAGCAGTTCTTC. This codes for CSVRQASYNEQFF.

This chain joins TRBV2 and TRBJ2-1, with TRBD2 matching over 10 bases. J gave up 6 bases and V 7 bases, and 15 bases lay outside the gene matches. Germline lookup yields CDR1 SNHLY and CDR2 FYNNEI. The CDR3 extends over 17 amino acids. The chain's CDR3 is CASMAGLAGEGINEQFF. CDR3 bases: TGTGCCAGCATGGCTGGGCTAGCGGGAGAAGGGATCAATGAGCAGTTCTTC.

The gene calls are TRBV20-1 and TRBJ2-1, with 7 bases fitting TRBD2. V lost 4 bases, J lost 5 bases, and 14 bases stayed unmatched. The germline V gene encodes CDR1 DFQATT and CDR2 SNEGSKA (reference sequence). The length of the CDR3 is 16 residues. CDR3 region: CSAKGGSGLGDNEQFF. The CDR3 bases are TGCAGTGCTAAGGGAGGCTCCGGACTAGGCGACAATGAGCAGTTCTTC.